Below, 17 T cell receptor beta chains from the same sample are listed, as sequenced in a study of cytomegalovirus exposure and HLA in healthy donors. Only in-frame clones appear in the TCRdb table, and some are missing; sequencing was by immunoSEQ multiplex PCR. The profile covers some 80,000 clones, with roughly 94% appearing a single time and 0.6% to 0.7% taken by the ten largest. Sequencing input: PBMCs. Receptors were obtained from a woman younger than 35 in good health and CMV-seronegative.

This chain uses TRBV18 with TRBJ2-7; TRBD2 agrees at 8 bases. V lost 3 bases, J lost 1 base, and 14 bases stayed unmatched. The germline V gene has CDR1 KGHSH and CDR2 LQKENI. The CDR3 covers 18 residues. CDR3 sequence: CASSPSPLSGSVSYEQYF. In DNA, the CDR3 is TGTGCCAGCTCACCTTCTCCTCTCAGCGGGAGTGTGTCCTACGAGCAGTACTTC. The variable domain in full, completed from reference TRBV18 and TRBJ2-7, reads NAGVMQNPRHLVRRRGQEARLRCSPMKGHSHVYWYRQLPEEGLKFMVYLQKENIIDESGMPKERFSAEFPKEGPSILRIQQVVRGDSAAYFCASSPSPLSGSVSYEQYFGPGTRLTVT.

Written as DNA, the CDR3 is TGTGCCAGCAGCGGGGGGGGTACCGCGAGGGCCGGGGAGCTGTTTTTT. It encodes CASSGGGTARAGELFF. This chain connects TRBV13 to TRBJ2-2, with TRBD2 matching 7 bases. The CDR3 is made up of 16 amino acids. V lost 5 bases and J lost 6; bases outside the gene matches: 12. CDR1 PRHDT and CDR2 FYEKMQ come from the germline V gene (reference sequence).

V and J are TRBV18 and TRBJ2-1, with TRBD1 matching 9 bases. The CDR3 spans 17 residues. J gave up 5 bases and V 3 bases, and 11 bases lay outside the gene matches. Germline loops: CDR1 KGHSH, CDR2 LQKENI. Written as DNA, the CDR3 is TGTGCCAGCTCACCCCTACTTCCGGACAGGGGAGACAATGAGCAGTTCTTC. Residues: CASSPLLPDRGDNEQFF.

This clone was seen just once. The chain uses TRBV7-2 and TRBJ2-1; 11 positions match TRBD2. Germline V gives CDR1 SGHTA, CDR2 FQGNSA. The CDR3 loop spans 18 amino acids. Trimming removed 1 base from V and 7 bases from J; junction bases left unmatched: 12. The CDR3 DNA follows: TGTGCCAGCAGCTTAGGGCCCTTAGCGGGGGGGGAGGGTAATGAGCAGTTCTTC. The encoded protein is CASSLGPLAGGEGNEQFF.

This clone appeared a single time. The CDR3 sequence: CASILTTSGYNEQFF. CDR3 DNA: TGTGCCAGCATCCTCACGACTAGCGGTTACAATGAGCAGTTCTTC. The chain recombines TRBV6-1 with TRBJ2-1, with 9 positions matching TRBD2. V was pared by 7 bases and J by 4 bases, with 8 bases of the junction left unmatched. This CDR3 is 15 amino acids long. In germline, CDR1 is MNHNS, CDR2 SASEGT.

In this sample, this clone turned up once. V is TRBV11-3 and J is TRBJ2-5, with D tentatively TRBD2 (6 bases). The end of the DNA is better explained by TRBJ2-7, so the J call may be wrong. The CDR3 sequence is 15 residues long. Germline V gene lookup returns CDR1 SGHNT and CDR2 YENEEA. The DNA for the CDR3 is TGTGCCAGCAGCCAGAGGGCGGGATCTGACTACGAGCAGTACTTC. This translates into CASSQRAGSDYEQYF.

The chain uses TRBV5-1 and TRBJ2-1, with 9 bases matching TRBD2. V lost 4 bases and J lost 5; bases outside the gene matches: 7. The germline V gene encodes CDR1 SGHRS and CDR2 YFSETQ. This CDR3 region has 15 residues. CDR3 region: CASSPWTSDNNEQFF. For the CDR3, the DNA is TGCGCCAGCAGCCCATGGACTAGCGATAACAATGAGCAGTTCTTC.

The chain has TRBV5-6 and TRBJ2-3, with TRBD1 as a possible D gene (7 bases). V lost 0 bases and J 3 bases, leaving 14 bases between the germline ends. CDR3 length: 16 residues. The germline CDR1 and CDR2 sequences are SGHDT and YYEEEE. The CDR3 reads CASSLVGAGGTDTQYF. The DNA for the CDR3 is TGTGCCAGCAGCTTGGTGGGGGCAGGGGGGACAGATACGCAGTATTTT.

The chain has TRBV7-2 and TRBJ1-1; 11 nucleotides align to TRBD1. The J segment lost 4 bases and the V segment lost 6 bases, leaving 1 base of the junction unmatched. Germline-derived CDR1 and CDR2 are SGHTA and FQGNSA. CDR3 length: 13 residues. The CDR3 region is CASRGQGVTEAFF. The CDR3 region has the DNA TGTGCCAGCAGGGGACAGGGGGTCACTGAAGCTTTCTTT. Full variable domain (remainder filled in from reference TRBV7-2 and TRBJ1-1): GAGVSQSPSNKVTEKGKDVELRCDPISGHTALYWYRQSLGQGLEFLIYFQGNSAPDKSGLPSDRFSAERTGGSVSTLTIQRTQQEDSAVYLCASRGQGVTEAFFGQGTRLTVV.

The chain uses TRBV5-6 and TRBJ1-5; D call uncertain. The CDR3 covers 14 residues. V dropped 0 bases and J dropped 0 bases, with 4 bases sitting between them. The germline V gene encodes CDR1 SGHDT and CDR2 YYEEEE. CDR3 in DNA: TGTGCCAGCAGCTTGGCCTTTAGCAATCAGCCCCAGCATTTT. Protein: CASSLAFSNQPQHF.

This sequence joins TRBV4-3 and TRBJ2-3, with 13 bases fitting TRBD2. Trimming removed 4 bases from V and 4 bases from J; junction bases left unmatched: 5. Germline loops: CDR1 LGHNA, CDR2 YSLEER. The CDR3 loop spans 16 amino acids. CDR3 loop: CASSLTSGRAPDTQYF. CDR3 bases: TGCGCCAGCAGCCTCACTAGCGGGAGGGCCCCAGATACGCAGTATTTT.

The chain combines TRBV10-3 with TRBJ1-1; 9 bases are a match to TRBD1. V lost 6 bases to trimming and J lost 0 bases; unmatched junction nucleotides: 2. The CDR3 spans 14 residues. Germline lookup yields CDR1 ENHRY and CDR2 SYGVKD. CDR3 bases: TGTGCCATCAGAACAGGGGGCCTGAACACTGAAGCTTTCTTT. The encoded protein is CAIRTGGLNTEAFF.

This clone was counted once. The CDR3 sequence: CASSLGRHRGYGYTF. In DNA form, the CDR3 reads TGTGCCAGCAGCTTAGGTCGTCACAGGGGCTATGGCTACACCTTC. The chain uses TRBV7-2 and TRBJ1-2, with TRBD1 matching 7 bases. Looked up from germline, CDR1 is SGHTA and CDR2 is FQGNSA. V trimming: 1 base; J trimming: 4 bases; junction bases outside the gene matches: 6. The CDR3 contains 15 residues.

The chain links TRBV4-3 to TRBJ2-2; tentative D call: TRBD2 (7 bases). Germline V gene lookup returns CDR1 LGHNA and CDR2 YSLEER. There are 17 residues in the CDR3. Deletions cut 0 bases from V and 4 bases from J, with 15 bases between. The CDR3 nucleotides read TGCGCCAGCAGCCAAGATCGGGGGGCAGTCCTCACCGGGGAGCTGTTTTTT. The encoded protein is CASSQDRGAVLTGELFF.

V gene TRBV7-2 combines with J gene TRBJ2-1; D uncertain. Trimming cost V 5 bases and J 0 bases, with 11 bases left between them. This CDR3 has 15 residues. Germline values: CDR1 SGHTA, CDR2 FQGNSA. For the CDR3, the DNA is TGTGCCAGCAGCCCCAGGTTTAGCTCCTACAATGAGCAGTTCTTC. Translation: CASSPRFSSYNEQFF.

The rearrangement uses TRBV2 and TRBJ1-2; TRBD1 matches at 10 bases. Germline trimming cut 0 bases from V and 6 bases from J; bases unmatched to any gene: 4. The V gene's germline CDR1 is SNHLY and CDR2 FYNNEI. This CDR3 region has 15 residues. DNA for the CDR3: TGTGCCAGCAGTGAAGCAGACAGGGGGCCGGATGGCTACACCTTC. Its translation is CASSEADRGPDGYTF.

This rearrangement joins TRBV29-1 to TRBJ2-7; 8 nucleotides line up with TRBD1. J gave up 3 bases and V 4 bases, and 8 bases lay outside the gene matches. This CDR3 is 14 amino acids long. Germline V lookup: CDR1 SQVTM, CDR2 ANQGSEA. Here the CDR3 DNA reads TGCAGCGTTGGTTTGAGGACAGGGAGCTACGAGCAGTACTTC. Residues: CSVGLRTGSYEQYF.